The 10 T cell receptor beta chains below were found in one sample sequenced in a study of shared clonotypes between healthy human individuals. Assay: immunoSEQ multiplex PCR; the TCRdb copy retains only in-frame clones and omits some. The table lists about 610,000 clones, about 96% of them singletons, with less than 0.13% in the top ten. Naive CD8 cells were CD45RO-negative, positively selected for CCR7, excluding terminally differentiated effector memory CD45RA+ cells. The specimen was naive CD8+ T cells sorted from blood. The receptors were sampled from a woman in her twenties or thirties in good health.

The chain is built from TRBV27 and TRBJ2-1; 9 nucleotides match TRBD2. CDR1 and CDR2 (germline): MNHEY, SMNVEV (reference sequence). The CDR3 is 17 amino acids. V trimming: 3 bases; J trimming: 3 bases; junction bases outside the gene matches: 9. The CDR3 coding sequence is TGTGCCAGCAGTTTCTCCCTAGCGGGATTAGACTACAATGAGCAGTTCTTC. It yields the protein CASSFSLAGLDYNEQFF.

The chain employs TRBV13 and TRBJ2-3; 11 nucleotides match TRBD2. This CDR3 has 16 amino acids. Trimming cost V 4 bases and J 3 bases; bases outside gene matches: 6. The germline gives CDR1 PRHDT, CDR2 FYEKMQ (reference sequence). The DNA for the CDR3 is TGTGCCAGCAGCTCCCGACTAGCGGGACCTACAGATACGCAGTATTTT. This codes for CASSSRLAGPTDTQYF.

The V and J genes are TRBV2 and TRBJ2-7; 8 bases align to TRBD2. Germline CDR1 and CDR2: SNHLY and FYNNEI. The CDR3 runs to 16 residues. V was clipped by 7 bases and J by 3 bases; unmatched bases: 14. The CDR3 DNA sequence: TGTGCCAGCAACGCGGGAGGCCGGGGGGGTAGCTACGAGCAGTACTTC. Its translation is CASNAGGRGGSYEQYF.

The chain is built from TRBV7-9 and TRBJ1-3, with D unclear. In germline, CDR1 is SEHNR, CDR2 FQNEAQ (reference sequence). This CDR3 region has 15 residues. V was trimmed by 5 bases and J by 0 bases, leaving 11 bases between them. In DNA form, the CDR3 reads TGTGCCAGCAGCCCTCGACGGGACTCTGGAAACACCATATATTTT. It is translated as CASSPRRDSGNTIYF.

The CDR3: CASSTRQGENTDTQYF. CDR3 bases: TGTGCCAGCAGTACTAGACAGGGGGAGAACACAGATACGCAGTATTTT. The chain couples TRBV27 to TRBJ2-3; 9 nucleotides line up with TRBD1. Germline CDR1 MNHEY, CDR2 SMNVEV (reference sequence). The CDR3 consists of 16 residues. V trimming: 5 bases; J trimming: 2 bases; junction bases outside the gene matches: 8.

The V gene is TRBV5-4, the J gene TRBJ2-7; unclear D gene. The ends were cut back, 0 bases at V and 6 bases at J, with 10 bases in the middle. CDR1 is SGHNT and CDR2 is YYREEE in the germline V gene (reference sequence). This CDR3 has 13 amino acids. In nucleotides, the CDR3 is TGTGCCAGCAGCTTGGTTGTCCAGAGCGAGCAGTACTTC. Protein sequence: CASSLVVQSEQYF.

In its sample, this clone was seen once. V is TRBV7-2 and J is TRBJ2-1, with D unresolved. Deletions cut 1 base from V and 3 bases from J, with 13 bases between. This CDR3 is 16 amino acids long. Germline CDR1 and CDR2: SGHTA and FQGNSA. The CDR3 sequence is CASSLETPPIYNEQFF. In DNA, the CDR3 is TGTGCCAGCAGCTTAGAGACACCGCCCATCTACAATGAGCAGTTCTTC.

The count of this clone is one. The chain recombines TRBV7-9 with TRBJ2-5, with 7 nucleotides matching TRBD1. Germline V CDR1 and CDR2: SEHNR, FQNEAQ (reference sequence). V gave up 5 bases and J gave up 0 bases; unmatched junction bases: 9. CDR3 length equals 16 residues. In DNA, the CDR3 is TGTGCCAGCAGCCCGGGGACCAGGGGGTACCAAGAGACCCAGTACTTC. It yields the protein CASSPGTRGYQETQYF.

V gene TRBV5-1 combines with J gene TRBJ2-7; tentatively, D is TRBD2 (6 bases). Germline values: CDR1 SGHRS, CDR2 YFSETQ. This CDR3 is built from 15 residues. V lost 2 bases and J lost 4, with 16 bases in between. In nucleotides, the CDR3 is TGCGCCAGCAGCTTAGGCGGGACTCTCTGGTACGAGCAGTACTTC. Translating gives CASSLGGTLWYEQYF.

CDR3: CASSVSGLGDEQYF. The CDR3 DNA is TGCGCCAGCAGTGTATCAGGGTTAGGCGACGAGCAGTACTTC. This chain uses TRBV10-1 with TRBJ2-7, with D maybe TRBD1 (5 bases). The germline V gene encodes CDR1 WNHNN and CDR2 SYGVQD (reference sequence). The V end was cut by 4 bases, the J end by 5 bases, with 15 bases between. The CDR3 length is 14 residues.